The 20 T cell receptor beta chains listed next were all sequenced from one sample in a study of early T cells in non-severe SARS-CoV-2 infection. From the 5' RACE reads, TCRdb called clonotypes with MiXCR, one entry per CDR3 protein. The sample records approximately 90,000 distinct CDR3 sequences, 9.5% to 12% being singletons. Material: whole blood, obtained at baseline. Receptors were obtained from an adult who was a healthcare worker with PCR-confirmed SARS-CoV-2 infection or an uninfected control (not recorded which).

At least ten counts were recorded for this clonotype. This chain joins TRBV11-2 and TRBJ1-2; TRBD1 aligns across 9 bases. CDR3 length: 14 residues. The germline V gene encodes CDR1 SGHAT and CDR2 FQNNGV. Unmatched junction bases numbered 2, after V lost 1 base and J lost 5 bases. CDR3 amino acids: CASSLVGQGYGYTF. In nucleotides, the CDR3 is TGTGCCAGCAGCTTAGTGGGACAGGGATATGGCTACACCTTC. The full variable domain, rest sourced from reference TRBV11-2 and TRBJ1-2, is EAGVAQSPRYKIIEKRQSVAFWCNPISGHATLYWYQQILGQGPKLLIQFQNNGVVDDSQLPKDRFSAERLKGVDSTLKIQPAKLEDSAVYLCASSLVGQGYGYTFGSGTRLTVV.

This clonotype occurred a few times. The chain employs TRBV6-6 and TRBJ2-2, with 8 bases aligning to TRBD1. CDR3 length equals 15 residues. V gave up 2 bases and J gave up 7 bases; unmatched junction bases: 6. Germline V gives CDR1 MNHNY, CDR2 SVGAGI (reference sequence). In DNA form, the CDR3 reads TGTGCCAGCAGTTACCACGGACAGGGTGGCGGGGAGCTGTTTTTT. It codes for CASSYHGQGGGELFF.

V gene TRBV6-2 or TRBV6-3 combines with J gene TRBJ2-1, with 9 nucleotides matching TRBD2. The CDR3 totals 15 residues. With 6 bases clipped from V and 8 bases from J, the junction kept 11 bases outside the gene matches. CDR1 MNHEY and CDR2 SVGEGT come from the germline V gene. The CDR3 here is CASRLAGDIPDEQFF. The CDR3 DNA reads as TGTGCCAGCAGGTTAGCGGGGGATATTCCCGATGAGCAGTTCTTC.

The chain is built from TRBV20-1 and TRBJ2-1, with 7 bases aligning to TRBD1. Germline assignment: CDR1 DFQATT and CDR2 SNEGSKA (reference sequence). V shed 0 bases and J 5 bases; nucleotides not matched to a gene: 7. The CDR3 is made up of 15 amino acids. The CDR3 loop is CSARELQGFNNEQFF. The CDR3 DNA reads TGCAGTGCTAGAGAACTACAGGGGTTTAACAATGAGCAGTTCTTC.

This clonotype has a count of ten or more. The chain uses TRBV28 and TRBJ1-2, with D maybe TRBD1 (6 bases). The CDR3 length is 12 residues. Per germline, CDR1 MDHEN and CDR2 SYDVKM. V lost 3 bases and J lost 8, with 10 bases in between. DNA for the CDR3: TGTGCCAGCAGTTTTTCAGGGGACGGCTACACCTTC. This sequence encodes CASSFSGDGYTF.

This clonotype occurred many times. This rearrangement joins TRBV27 to TRBJ1-6; no reliable D call. The V end was cut by 5 bases, the J end by 4 bases, with 12 bases between. The germline CDR1 and CDR2 sequences are MNHEY and SMNVEV (reference sequence). The CDR3 extends over 15 amino acids. The DNA for the CDR3 is TGTGCCAGCAGTCCGGGTGGACTTTATAATTCACCCCTCCACTTT. Translating gives CASSPGGLYNSPLHF.

The CDR3, as DNA: TGTGCCTCCCAGCTGCGGGGTAGCTCCTACGAGCAGTACTTC. Its translation: CASQLRGSSYEQYF. This rearrangement joins TRBV2 to TRBJ2-7, with D perhaps matching TRBD2 (6 bases). This CDR3 is 14 amino acids long. Per the germline V gene, CDR1 is SNHLY and CDR2 is FYNNEI. Trimming left V 11 bases short and J 0 bases short, with 17 bases between. Complete variable domain (other parts from reference TRBV2 and TRBJ2-7): EPEVTQTPSHQVTQMGQEVILRCVPISNHLYFYWYRQILGQKVEFLVSFYNNEISEKSEIFDDQFSVERPDGSNFTLKIRSTKLEDSAMYFCASQLRGSSYEQYFGPGTRLTVT.

This chain uses TRBV19 with TRBJ2-2; 10 bases are a match to TRBD1. The germline V gene has CDR1 LNHDA and CDR2 SQIVND (reference sequence). The CDR3 covers 16 residues. V was clipped by 5 bases and J by 4 bases; unmatched bases: 7. CDR3 nucleotide sequence: TGTGCCAGTAGTCCCGGGGACAGGGGTGGCACCGGGGAGCTGTTTTTT. Residues: CASSPGDRGGTGELFF.

This clonotype showed up many times. The V call is TRBV20-1, the J call TRBJ2-7, with D possibly TRBD2 on 5 matching bases. The CDR3 runs to 14 residues. V lost 3 bases, J lost 7 bases, and 19 bases lay in between. Germline lookup yields CDR1 DFQATT and CDR2 SNEGSKA (reference sequence). The CDR3 region is CSARGGRADNEQYF. The CDR3 DNA sequence: TGCAGTGCTAGGGGCGGGCGGGCAGACAATGAGCAGTACTTC.

This clonotype appeared many times. The gene calls are TRBV7-9 and TRBJ2-7; the match to TRBD2 covers 8 bases. This CDR3 contains 14 residues. Unmatched junction bases numbered 6, after V lost 4 bases and J lost 4 bases. Germline V gene data show CDR1 as SEHNR and CDR2 as FQNEAQ (reference sequence). CDR3 amino acids: CASSSGGDPYEQYF. Written as DNA, the CDR3 is TGTGCCAGCAGCTCCGGGGGGGACCCTTACGAGCAGTACTTC.

On this clonotype itself: An end of the junction differs from the germline gene, which may be a read error. The chain joins TRBV3-1 to TRBJ1-2; possibly TRBD1 for D (5 bases). The CDR3 covers 15 residues. CDR1 is LGHDT, CDR2 YNNKEL, per germline (reference sequence). The CDR3 sequence is CASSSDLTVFYDYTF. The CDR3 DNA reads as TGTGCCAGCAGCTCAGATTTGACAGTTTTCTATGACTACACCTTC.

This clonotype has at least ten counts. The rearrangement joins TRBV7-2 to TRBJ1-1; unclear D gene. The germline V and J ends were trimmed by 1 base and 0 bases, with 6 bases remaining between them. Germline V gives CDR1 SGHTA, CDR2 FQGNSA. This CDR3 is built from 14 residues. The CDR3 is CASSLVSVNTEAFF. The DNA for the CDR3 is TGTGCCAGCAGCTTAGTGAGCGTGAACACTGAAGCTTTCTTT.

The chain has TRBV5-4 and TRBJ2-1, with a tentative D call TRBD2 (5 bases). V dropped 5 bases and J dropped 7 bases, with 10 bases sitting between them. CDR3 length: 12 residues. Per the germline V gene, CDR1 is SGHNT and CDR2 is YYREEE (reference sequence). Written as DNA, the CDR3 is TGTGCCAGCAGTTATAGCGCGAATGAGCAGTTCTTC. Protein: CASSYSANEQFF.

The table lists this clonotype with many counts. The chain employs TRBV6-5 and TRBJ2-7, with D perhaps TRBD2 (6 bases). The germline V and J ends were trimmed by 6 bases and 6 bases, with 18 bases remaining between them. This CDR3 is 14 amino acids long. Germline V lookup: CDR1 MNHEY, CDR2 SVGAGI. The CDR3 DNA sequence: TGTGCCAGCAGCAGGGATATCAGAGCGGGCGAGCAGTACTTC. The encoded protein is CASSRDIRAGEQYF.

This clonotype has at least ten counts. The CDR3 DNA follows: TGTGCCAGCAGTTTAGCGGGGGAATCACCCCTCCACTTT. This encodes CASSLAGESPLHF. The J gene is TRBJ1-6, the V gene TRBV12-3 or TRBV12-4, with D perhaps matching TRBD1 (5 bases). With 0 bases removed from V and 10 bases from J, the gap between germline ends came to 7 bases. The CDR3 is 13 residues long.

V is TRBV2 and J is TRBJ1-1; no clear D. V was shortened by 2 bases and J by 2 bases, with 6 bases between the two germline ends. The CDR3 runs to 13 residues. The germline V gene has CDR1 SNHLY and CDR2 FYNNEI. CDR3 region: CASSEQVNTEAFF. For the CDR3, the DNA is TGTGCCAGCAGTGAACAGGTTAACACTGAAGCTTTCTTT. Using reference TRBV2 and TRBJ1-1 for the parts outside the CDR3, the full variable domain is EPEVTQTPSHQVTQMGQEVILRCVPISNHLYFYWYRQILGQKVEFLVSFYNNEISEKSEIFDDQFSVERPDGSNFTLKIRSTKLEDSAMYFCASSEQVNTEAFFGQGTRLTVV.

This clonotype was seen many times. V and J are TRBV7-9 and TRBJ2-5; possibly TRBD1 for D (7 bases). Per the germline V gene, CDR1 is SEHNR and CDR2 is FQNEAQ (reference sequence). The CDR3 spans 15 residues. V lost 5 bases to trimming and J lost 5 bases, with 18 bases between them. CDR3 protein: CASSRGAGGMETQYF. CDR3 nucleotide sequence: TGTGCCAGCAGCCGAGGGGCAGGGGGGATGGAGACCCAGTACTTC.

This clonotype showed up just a few times. The chain combines TRBV20-1 with TRBJ2-3, with 10 bases lining up with TRBD1. Trimming at V came to 3 bases and at J to 6 bases, leaving 15 bases not matched to a gene. CDR1 is DFQATT, CDR2 SNEGSKA, per germline (reference sequence). This CDR3 contains 17 residues. The CDR3 spells CSASLWRGTGDDDTQYF. The CDR3 DNA reads TGCAGTGCTAGCCTCTGGCGGGGGACAGGGGATGATGATACGCAGTATTTT.

This clonotype showed up just a few times. CDR3 in amino acids: CASSLVRQGADTQYF. CDR3 nucleotide sequence: TGTGCCAGCAGCTTAGTCCGGCAGGGGGCAGATACGCAGTATTTT. This rearrangement joins TRBV7-2 to TRBJ2-3, with 7 bases aligning to TRBD1. This CDR3 region has 15 residues. CDR1 and CDR2 from the germline V gene are SGHTA and FQGNSA. V was clipped by 1 base and J by 4 bases; unmatched bases: 5.

In its sample, this clonotype was seen many times. The rearrangement uses TRBV6-1 and TRBJ1-1; 9 bases agree with TRBD1. Trimming took 6 bases from V and 10 from J; bases not matched to a gene: 9. The CDR3 spans 13 residues. CDR1 is MNHNS and CDR2 is SASEGT in the germline V gene. CDR3 loop: CASRTGGFGGAFF. The CDR3 DNA reads TGTGCCAGCAGGACAGGGGGGTTTGGCGGAGCTTTCTTT.